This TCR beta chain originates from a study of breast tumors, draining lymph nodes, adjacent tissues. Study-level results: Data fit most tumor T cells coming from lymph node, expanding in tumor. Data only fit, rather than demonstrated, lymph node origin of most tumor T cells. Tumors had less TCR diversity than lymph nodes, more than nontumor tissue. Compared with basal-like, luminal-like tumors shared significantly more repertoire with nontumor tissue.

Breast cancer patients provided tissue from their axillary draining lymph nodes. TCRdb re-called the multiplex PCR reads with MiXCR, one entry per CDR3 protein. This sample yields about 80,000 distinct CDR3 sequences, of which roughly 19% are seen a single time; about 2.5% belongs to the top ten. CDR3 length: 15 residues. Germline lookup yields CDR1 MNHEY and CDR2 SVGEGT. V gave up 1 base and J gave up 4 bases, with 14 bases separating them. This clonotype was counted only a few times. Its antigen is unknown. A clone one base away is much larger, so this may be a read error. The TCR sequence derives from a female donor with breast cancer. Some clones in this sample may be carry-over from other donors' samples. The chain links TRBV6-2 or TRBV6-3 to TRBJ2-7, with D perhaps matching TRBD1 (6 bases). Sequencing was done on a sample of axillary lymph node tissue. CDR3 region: CASSYFGRGAYEQYF. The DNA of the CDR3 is TGTGCCAGCAGTTACTTCGGCAGGGGTGCTTACGAGCAGTACTTC.